The 16 T cell receptor beta chains below come from one sample, sequenced in a study of T cell repertoires in cytomegalovirus infection. Their specific antigens are unknown. TCRdb passed the reads through MiXCR, listing each CDR3 protein once. The sample lists about a million distinct CDR3 sequences, approximately 31% occurring once. Sample: cultured CD8+ T cells from PBMCs, taken from culture after CMV antigen stimulation. The receptors shown here come from a human donor in good health (CMV status not recorded). Some clones in this sample may be carry-over from other donors' samples.

This clonotype occurred a few times. This chain joins TRBV13 and TRBJ1-1, with a possible D match to TRBD1 (5 bases). The V end lost 3 bases, the J end lost 1 base, and 24 bases lay between the germline ends. The germline V gene encodes CDR1 PRHDT and CDR2 FYEKMQ (reference sequence). CDR3 length equals 19 residues. CDR3 nucleotides: TGTGCCAGCAGCTTCGAGACGTACCGGGACCGTGAGCGGAACACTGAAGCTTTCTTT. It encodes CASSFETYRDRERNTEAFF.

This clonotype came up a few times. This chain uses TRBV7-6 with TRBJ1-2; D is perhaps TRBD1 (5 bases). Trimming removed 3 bases at V and 4 bases at J, with 12 bases between. Germline values: CDR1 SGHVS, CDR2 FNYEAQ. The CDR3 contains 14 residues. Here the CDR3 reads CASSLNEGFYGYTF. CDR3 coding DNA: TGTGCCAGCAGCTTGAATGAGGGGTTCTATGGCTACACCTTC.

This rearrangement joins TRBV12-3 or TRBV12-4 to TRBJ1-1, with 8 bases fitting TRBD1. V was clipped by 2 bases and J by 0 bases; unmatched bases: 8. CDR3 length: 17 amino acids. The CDR3 spells CASSLYDRGSMNTEAFF. For the CDR3, the DNA is TGTGCCAGCAGTTTATACGACAGGGGTTCTATGAACACTGAAGCTTTCTTT.

The chain is built from TRBV6-2 or TRBV6-3 and TRBJ1-5; D call uncertain. Germline V gives CDR1 MNHEY, CDR2 SVGEGT. V shed 8 bases and J shed 6 bases, with 8 bases lying between them. The CDR3 is made up of 11 amino acids. The CDR3 loop reads CASGVRQPQHF. CDR3 coding DNA: TGTGCCAGCGGGGTTCGTCAGCCCCAGCATTTT.

The V and J genes are TRBV29-1 and TRBJ2-7, with D possibly being TRBD1 or TRBD2 (7 bases each). This CDR3 is built from 14 residues. CDR1 is SQVTM and CDR2 is ANQGSEA in the germline V gene. Trimming took 7 bases from V and 2 from J, leaving 18 bases between them. The CDR3 DNA reads TGCAGCGCAGGCAGGGGGGGACAAACCTACGAGCAGTACTTC. It specifies CSAGRGGQTYEQYF.

V and J are TRBV27 and TRBJ2-1; D is ambiguous. Looked up from germline, CDR1 is MNHEY and CDR2 is SMNVEV (reference sequence). The CDR3 has 15 amino acids. V was cut by 0 bases and J by 2 bases, with 8 bases left in between. CDR3 sequence: CASSLSPPAYNEQFF. The CDR3 coding sequence is TGTGCCAGCAGTTTATCGCCGCCGGCCTACAATGAGCAGTTCTTC.

This clonotype was recorded a few times. The genes are TRBV13 and TRBJ1-1, with D unresolved. CDR3 length: 14 residues. Germline CDR1 reads PRHDT; CDR2 reads FYEKMQ (reference sequence). Between the trimmed V and J ends, which lost 0 bases and 5 bases, there was a span of 10 bases. The CDR3 is CASSLGLTRTEAFF. In DNA, the CDR3 is TGTGCCAGCAGCTTAGGCCTAACCAGGACTGAAGCTTTCTTT.

This sequence joins TRBV5-1 and TRBJ2-2; no clear D gene. Germline V gene data show CDR1 as SGHRS and CDR2 as YFSETQ. The CDR3 totals 21 residues. Trimming cost V 5 bases and J 0 bases, with 29 bases left between them. CDR3 coding DNA: TGCGCCAGCAGGAGCTTAATGGACCTTACAAGGAATAGGCCGAACACCGGGGAGCTGTTTTTT. Translation: CASRSLMDLTRNRPNTGELFF.

At least ten counts were recorded for this clonotype. This chain connects TRBV7-3 to TRBJ1-1; 10 bases match TRBD1. Germline values: CDR1 SGHTA, CDR2 FQGTGA. The V gene end was trimmed by 4 bases and the J gene end by 6 bases; junction bases not matched to a gene: 5. The CDR3 covers 14 residues. The CDR3 DNA reads as TGTGCCAGCAGCTCAGACAGGGGGCGAGCTGAAGCTTTCTTT. It encodes CASSSDRGRAEAFF.

This chain connects TRBV7-9 to TRBJ2-1, with D uncertain. Trimming pared 5 bases from V and 3 bases from J, leaving 8 bases between. This CDR3 comprises 13 residues. In germline, CDR1 is SEHNR, CDR2 FQNEAQ (reference sequence). The CDR3 nucleotides read TGTGCCAGCAGCCACACCCTCTACAATGAGCAGTTCTTC. Translation gives CASSHTLYNEQFF.

The table lists this clonotype with a few counts. One end of the junction is discordant with germline, which a read error may explain. V gene TRBV6-2 or TRBV6-3 combines with J gene TRBJ2-3; possible D gene TRBD2, 6 bases. Germline CDR1 reads MNHEY; CDR2 reads SVGEGT. The CDR3 loop spans 15 amino acids. The CDR3 is CASTYAGLYTDTQYF. Here the CDR3 DNA reads TGTGCCAGCACTTACGCGGGGTTATACACAGATACGCAGTATTTT.

This clonotype was seen a handful of times. The chain combines TRBV5-1 with TRBJ2-1; tentatively, D is TRBD1 or TRBD2 (5 bases each). Looked up from germline, CDR1 is SGHRS and CDR2 is YFSETQ. This CDR3 is 12 amino acids long. Trimming removed 3 bases from V and 10 bases from J, with 11 bases in between. The CDR3 sequence: CASSSQEVEQFF. The CDR3 DNA sequence: TGCGCCAGCAGCTCACAGGAGGTGGAGCAGTTCTTC.

Concerning this clonotype: A read error may be the cause here, since a much bigger clone is one base away. The V and J genes are TRBV7-2 and TRBJ2-7, with 11 bases that match TRBD2. The CDR3 length is 16 residues. Trimming cost V 0 bases and J 5 bases; bases outside gene matches: 6. Looked up from germline, CDR1 is SGHTA and CDR2 is FQGNSA. As DNA, the CDR3 is TGTACCAGCAGCTTAGCCCCTAGCGGGGGGAGGGACGAGCAGTACTTC. The encoded protein is CTSSLAPSGGRDEQYF. Based on the CDR3 plus reference TRBV7-2 and TRBJ2-7, the full variable domain is GAGVSQSPSNKVTEKGKDVELRCDPISGHTALYWYRQSLGQGLEFLIYFQGNSAPDKSGLPSDRFSAERTGGSVSTLTIQRTQQEDSAVYLCTSSLAPSGGRDEQYFGPGTRLTVT.

This clonotype was observed a few times. The rearrangement joins TRBV19 to TRBJ1-1; no firm D call. V was pared by 7 bases and J by 4 bases, with 19 bases between. This CDR3 region has 15 residues. Germline V gene data show CDR1 as LNHDA and CDR2 as SQIVND (reference sequence). CDR3 amino acids: CASKKAGGRGTEAFF. CDR3 sequence (DNA): TGTGCCAGTAAAAAGGCCGGAGGGCGGGGCACTGAAGCTTTCTTT.

For the CDR3, the DNA is TGTGCCAGCAGCTCCCAAGACGGACATAATGAAAAACTGTTTTTT. The encoded protein is CASSSQDGHNEKLFF. This rearrangement joins TRBV7-9 to TRBJ1-4; weak D call: TRBD1 (5 bases). The CDR3 spans 15 residues. Per germline, CDR1 SEHNR and CDR2 FQNEAQ (reference sequence). Trimming shortened V by 4 bases and J by 4 bases, and 13 bases separated the two germline ends.

The gene calls are TRBV7-8 and TRBJ2-3, with TRBD2 matching 13 bases. Germline loops: CDR1 SGHVS, CDR2 FQNEAQ. The trim removed 4 bases at V and 2 bases at J, leaving 9 bases unmatched. This CDR3 comprises 18 residues. CDR3 sequence: CASSSEGLAGWNTDTQYF. CDR3 DNA sequence: TGTGCCAGCAGCTCTGAGGGACTAGCGGGGTGGAACACAGATACGCAGTATTTT.